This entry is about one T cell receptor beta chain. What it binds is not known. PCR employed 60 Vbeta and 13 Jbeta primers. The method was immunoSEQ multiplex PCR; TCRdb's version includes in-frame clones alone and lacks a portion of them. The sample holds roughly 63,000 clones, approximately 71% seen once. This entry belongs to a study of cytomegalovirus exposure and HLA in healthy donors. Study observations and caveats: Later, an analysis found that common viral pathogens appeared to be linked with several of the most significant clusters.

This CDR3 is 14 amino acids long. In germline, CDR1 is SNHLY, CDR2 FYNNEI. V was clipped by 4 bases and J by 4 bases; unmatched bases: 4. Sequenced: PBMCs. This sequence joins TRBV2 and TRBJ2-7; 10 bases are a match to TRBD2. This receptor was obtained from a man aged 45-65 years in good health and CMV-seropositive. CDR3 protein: CASSATSGRYEQYF. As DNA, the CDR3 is TGTGCCAGCAGTGCGACTAGCGGGCGTTACGAGCAGTACTTC.